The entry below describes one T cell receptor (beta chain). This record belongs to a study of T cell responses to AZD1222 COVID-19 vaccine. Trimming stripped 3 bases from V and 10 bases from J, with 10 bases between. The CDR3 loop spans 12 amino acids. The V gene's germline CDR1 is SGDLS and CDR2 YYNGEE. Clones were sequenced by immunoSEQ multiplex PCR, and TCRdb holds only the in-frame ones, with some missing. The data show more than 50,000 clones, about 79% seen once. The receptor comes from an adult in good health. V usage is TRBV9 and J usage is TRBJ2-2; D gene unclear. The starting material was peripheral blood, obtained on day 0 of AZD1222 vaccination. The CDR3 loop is CASSADGEELFF. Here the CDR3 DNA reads TGTGCCAGCAGCGCCGACGGCGAGGAGCTGTTTTTT.